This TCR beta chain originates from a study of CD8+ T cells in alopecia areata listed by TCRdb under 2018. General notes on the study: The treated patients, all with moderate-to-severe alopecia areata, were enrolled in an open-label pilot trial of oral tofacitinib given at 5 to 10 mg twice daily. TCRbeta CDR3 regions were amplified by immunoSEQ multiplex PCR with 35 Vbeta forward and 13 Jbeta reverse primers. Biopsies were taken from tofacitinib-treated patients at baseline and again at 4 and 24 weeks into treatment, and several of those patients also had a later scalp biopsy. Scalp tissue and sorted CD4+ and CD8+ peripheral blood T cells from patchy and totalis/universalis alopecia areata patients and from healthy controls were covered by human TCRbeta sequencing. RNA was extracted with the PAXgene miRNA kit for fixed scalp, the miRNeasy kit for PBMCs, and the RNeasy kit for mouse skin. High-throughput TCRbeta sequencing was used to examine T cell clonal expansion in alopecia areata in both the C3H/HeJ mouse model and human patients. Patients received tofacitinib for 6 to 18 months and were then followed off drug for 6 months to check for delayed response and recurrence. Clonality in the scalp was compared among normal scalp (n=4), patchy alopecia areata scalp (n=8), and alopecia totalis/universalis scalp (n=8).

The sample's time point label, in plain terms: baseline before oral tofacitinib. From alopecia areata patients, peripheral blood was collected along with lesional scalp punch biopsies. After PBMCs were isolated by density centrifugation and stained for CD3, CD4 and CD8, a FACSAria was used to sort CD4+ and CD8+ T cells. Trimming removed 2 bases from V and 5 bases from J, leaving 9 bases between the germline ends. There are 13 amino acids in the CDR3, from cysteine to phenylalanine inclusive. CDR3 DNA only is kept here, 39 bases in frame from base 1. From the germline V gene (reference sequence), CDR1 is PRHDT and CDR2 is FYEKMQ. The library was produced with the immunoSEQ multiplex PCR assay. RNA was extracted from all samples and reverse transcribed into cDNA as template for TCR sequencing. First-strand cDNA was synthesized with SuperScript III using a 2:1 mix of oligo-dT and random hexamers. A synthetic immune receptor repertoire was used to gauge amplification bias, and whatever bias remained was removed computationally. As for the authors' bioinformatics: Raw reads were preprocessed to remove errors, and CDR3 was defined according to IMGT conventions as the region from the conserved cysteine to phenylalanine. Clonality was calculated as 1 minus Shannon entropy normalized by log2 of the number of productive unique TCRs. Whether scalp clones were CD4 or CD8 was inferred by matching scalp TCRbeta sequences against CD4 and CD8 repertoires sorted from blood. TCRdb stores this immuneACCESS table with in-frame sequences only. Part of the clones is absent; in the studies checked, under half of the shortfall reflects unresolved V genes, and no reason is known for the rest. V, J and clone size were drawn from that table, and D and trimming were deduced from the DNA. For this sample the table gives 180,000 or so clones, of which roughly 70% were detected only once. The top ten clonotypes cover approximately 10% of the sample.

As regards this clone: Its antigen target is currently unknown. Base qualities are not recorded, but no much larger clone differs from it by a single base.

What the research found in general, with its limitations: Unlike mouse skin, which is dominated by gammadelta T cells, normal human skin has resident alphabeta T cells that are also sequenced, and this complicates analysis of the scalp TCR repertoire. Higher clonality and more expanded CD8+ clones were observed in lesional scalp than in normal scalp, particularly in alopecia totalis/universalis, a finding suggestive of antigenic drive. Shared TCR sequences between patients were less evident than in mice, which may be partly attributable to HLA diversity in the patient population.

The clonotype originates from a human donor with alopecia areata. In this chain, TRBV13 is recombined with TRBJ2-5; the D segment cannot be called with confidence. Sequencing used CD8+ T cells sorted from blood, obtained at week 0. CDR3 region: CASSLPGFETQYF. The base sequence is TGTGCCAGCAGCTTACCTGGTTTTGAGACCCAGTACTTC. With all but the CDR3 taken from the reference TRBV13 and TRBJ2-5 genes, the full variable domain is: AAGVIQSPRHLIKEKRETATLKCYPIPRHDTVYWYQQGPGQDPQFLISFYEKMQSDKGSIPDRFSAQQFSDYHSELNMSSLELGDSALYFCASSLPGFETQYFGPGTRLLVL.